These T cell receptor beta chains were read from a single sample in a study of cytomegalovirus exposure and HLA in healthy donors. Method: immunoSEQ multiplex PCR; TCRdb's copy keeps in-frame clones and lacks some. The top ten hold roughly 0.6% of the sample, which has tens of thousands of clones, roughly 94% seen once. Sequenced input: PBMCs. The receptors were sampled from a woman aged 18 to 35 in good health and CMV-seronegative. CDR3s include the opening cysteine and the closing phenylalanine or tryptophan. D genes are given only for firm matches.

CDR3 protein | CDR3 DNA | D gene | J gene | V gene
CASSAGAGEQYF | TGTGCCAGTTCGGCGGGGGCGGGTGAGCAGTACTTC | . | TRBJ2-7 | TRBV6-6
CASITGGQNEQFF | TGTGCCAGCATCACGGGGGGGCAAAATGAGCAGTTCTTC | TRBD2 | TRBJ2-1 | TRBV6-4
CASSLNSGTGYSETQYF | TGTGCCAGCAGTTTGAATTCCGGGACAGGGTATTCAGAGACCCAGTACTTC | TRBD1 | TRBJ2-5 | TRBV5-6
CASSVPGLAFISGYEQYF | TGTGCCAGCAGCGTACCGGGACTAGCTTTCATATCGGGTTACGAGCAGTACTTC | TRBD2 | TRBJ2-7 | TRBV5-6
CASSLEGPQDENEKLFF | TGCGCCAGCAGCTTGGAGGGGCCACAAGACGAGAATGAAAAACTGTTTTTT | . | TRBJ1-4 | TRBV5-1
CASSSQLGGIYGYTF | TGTGCCAGCAGTTCCCAACTAGGAGGGATCTATGGCTACACCTTC | . | TRBJ1-2 | TRBV27
CASSLEIRAAEAFF | TGTGCCAGCAGCTTAGAGATCAGGGCGGCTGAAGCTTTCTTT | . | TRBJ1-1 | TRBV7-2
CASSHQGYNEQFF | TGCGCCAGCAGCCATCAGGGATACAATGAGCAGTTCTTC | . | TRBJ2-1 | TRBV5-1
CASSQDLSWGGNQPQHF | TGCGCCAGCAGCCAAGATCTTTCGTGGGGCGGCAATCAGCCCCAGCATTTT | . | TRBJ1-5 | TRBV4-3
CASSPYGSSRDTQYF | TGTGCCAGCAGTCCGTACGGGTCGAGCAGAGATACGCAGTATTTT | . | TRBJ2-3 | TRBV27
CASSFPTNSEQYF | TGTGCCAGCAGTTTCCCCACAAACAGCGAGCAGTACTTC | . | TRBJ2-7 | TRBV28
CASSLGPGTGGGLNQPQHF | TGTGCCAGCAGTTTGGGGCCGGGCACAGGGGGCGGGCTGAATCAGCCCCAGCATTTT | TRBD1 | TRBJ1-5 | TRBV28
CASSLTDREHNQPQHF | TGTGCCAGCAGCTTAACTGACCGGGAGCACAATCAGCCCCAGCATTTT | . | TRBJ1-5 | TRBV7-2
CASRFQGNGELFF | TGTGCCAGTCGTTTCCAGGGCAACGGGGAGCTGTTTTTT | . | TRBJ2-2 | TRBV27
CASSDLRDRGPVGETQYF | TGCGCCAGCAGCGACTTGCGGGACAGGGGGCCGGTGGGAGAGACCCAGTACTTC | TRBD1 | TRBJ2-5 | TRBV5-1
CASSLERTYEQYF | TGTGCCAGCAGCTTGGAGAGAACCTACGAGCAGTACTTC | . | TRBJ2-7 | TRBV7-2
CASTPPRGDGNQPQHF | TGTGCCAGCACCCCGCCCCGGGGTGATGGCAATCAGCCCCAGCATTTT | . | TRBJ1-5 | TRBV28
CASSVEMGQNEQFF | TGTGCCAGCAGCGTAGAGATGGGGCAGAATGAGCAGTTCTTC | . | TRBJ2-1 | TRBV9
CASSWRGRQSSYEQYF | TGTGCCAGCAGCTGGCGGGGTCGACAGTCCTCCTACGAGCAGTACTTC | . | TRBJ2-7 | TRBV5-6
CSAPIETQYF | TGCAGTGCTCCCATCGAGACCCAGTACTTC | . | TRBJ2-5 | TRBV20-1